This TCR beta chain was identified during a study of metastatic and nonmetastatic thyroid tumors. About the research overall: Across blood and tumor or nodule tissue, repertoires from malignant and benign thyroid patients were compared with one another. Broader study findings: Reportedly, malignant thyroid tumors had significantly higher TCR beta diversity than benign nodules, in blood and tumor.

The CDR3 runs to 16 residues. Germline V CDR1 and CDR2: SEHNR, FQNEAQ (reference sequence). With V trimmed by 0 bases and J by 8 bases, 8 bases remained unmatched. Via MiXCR, TCRdb re-called the PCR reads. The sample has 15,000 to 20,000 clones, about 25% seen once. Not a single patient had been given any form of treatment at any point before undergoing thyroid surgery. On this clone: Its antigen is undetermined.

This chain joins TRBV7-9 and TRBJ1-4; 8 bases fit TRBD1. Sequenced: adjacent normal tissue. This TCR derives from a female donor with papillary thyroid cancer or a benign thyroid nodule (not recorded which). Some clones in this sample may be carry-over from other donors' samples. The CDR3 DNA reads as TGTGCCAGCAGCTTAGCTCTTTTGGACAGGGACGAAAAACTGTTTTTT. Translating gives CASSLALLDRDEKLFF.